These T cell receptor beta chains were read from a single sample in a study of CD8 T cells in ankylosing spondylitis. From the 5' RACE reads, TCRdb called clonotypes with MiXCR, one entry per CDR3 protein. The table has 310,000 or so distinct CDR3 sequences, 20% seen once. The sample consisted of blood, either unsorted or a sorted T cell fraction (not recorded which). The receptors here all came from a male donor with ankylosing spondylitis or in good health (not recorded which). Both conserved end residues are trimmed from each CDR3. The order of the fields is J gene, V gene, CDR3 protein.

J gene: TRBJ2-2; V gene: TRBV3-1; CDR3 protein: ASSQVQDTGELF
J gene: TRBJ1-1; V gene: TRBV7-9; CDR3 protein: AKPGGSTEAF
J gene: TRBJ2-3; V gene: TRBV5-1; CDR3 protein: ASSPDRDFTDTQY
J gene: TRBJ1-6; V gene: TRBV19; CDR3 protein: AIMDRVHPLH
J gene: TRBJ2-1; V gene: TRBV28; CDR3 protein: ASSPLAGALSYNEQF
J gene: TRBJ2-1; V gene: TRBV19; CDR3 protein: ASNSDQYNEQF
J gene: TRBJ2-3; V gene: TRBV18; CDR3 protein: ASSLDLGRTSTDTQY
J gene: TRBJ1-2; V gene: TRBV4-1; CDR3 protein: ASSQGWTGGNYGYT
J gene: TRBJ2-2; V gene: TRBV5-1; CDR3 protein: ASSFVGNPGELF
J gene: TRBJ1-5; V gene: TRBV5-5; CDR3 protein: ASSSWSYSNQPQH
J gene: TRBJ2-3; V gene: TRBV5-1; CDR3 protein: ASSLDGGGPDTQY
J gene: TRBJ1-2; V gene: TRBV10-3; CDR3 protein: AISEGALSWGYT
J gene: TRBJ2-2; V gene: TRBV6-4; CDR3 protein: ASSDSTGTGHTGELF
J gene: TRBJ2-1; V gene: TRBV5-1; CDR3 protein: ASSFPRAEVYNEQF
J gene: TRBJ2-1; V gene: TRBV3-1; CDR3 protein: ASSTRQGGTNYNEQF
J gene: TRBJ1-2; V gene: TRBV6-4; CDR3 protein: ASSYRAGRDGYT
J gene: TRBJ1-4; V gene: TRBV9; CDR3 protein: ASSDSLTTNEKLF
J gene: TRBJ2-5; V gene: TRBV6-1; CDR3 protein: ASSRTSGTGTQY
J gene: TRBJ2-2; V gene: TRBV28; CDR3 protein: ASSLLTSGAGGELF
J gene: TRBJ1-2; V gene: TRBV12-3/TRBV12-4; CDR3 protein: ASSHRDRWNYGYT